This T cell receptor (beta chain) stems from a study of blood T cell repertoires in COVID-19. Study-wide background: The United States, Italy and Spain supplied acute and convalescent COVID-19 samples.

The CDR3 has 13 residues. Trimming cost V 7 bases and J 1 base, with 8 bases left between them. Germline lookup yields CDR1 SGHRS and CDR2 YFSETQ. Original processing methods: Amplification of reference gene primers was used by the study to estimate nucleated cell counts. Method: immunoSEQ multiplex PCR; TCRdb's copy keeps in-frame clones and lacks some. The V and J calls and the clone size are those of that table, but D and trimming were determined from the DNA. The profile shows about 16,000 clones, roughly nine tenths of them singletons. The clonotype originates from a man aged 60-69 years with acute or convalescent COVID-19. Input material: peripheral blood. The chain has TRBV5-1 and TRBJ2-2, with D possibly matching TRBD2 (5 bases). The CDR3 spells CASQTMNTGELFF. In DNA form, the CDR3 reads TGCGCCAGCCAGACTATGAACACCGGGGAGCTGTTTTTT. The variable domain in full, with the rest retrieved from reference TRBV5-1 and TRBJ2-2, is KAGVTQTPRYLIKTRGQQVTLSCSPISGHRSVSWYQQTPGQGLQFLFEYFSETQRNKGNFPGRFSGRQFSNSRSEMNVSTLELGDSALYLCASQTMNTGELFFGEGSRLTVL.